The entry below describes one TCR beta chain. The data derive from a study of blood T cell repertoires in COVID-19. Across the study: Collection of acute and convalescent COVID-19 samples took place in the United States, Italy and Spain.

Clones were read by immunoSEQ multiplex PCR, and TCRdb kept only the in-frame ones, dropping some. Of roughly 150,000 clones in the sample, around four fifths were seen once. Living in about two dozen US areas, the participants were between roughly 18 and 90 years of age. Participants were placed into cohorts based on the clinical history they reported. Up to 2 weeks before entering the study, exposed participants had met a COVID-19 case. Sequencing input: PBMCs or T cells enriched from blood (not recorded which). The receptor comes from a man between 65 and 85 years old who had been exposed to COVID-19.

CDR3 bases: TGTGCCAGCAGTAAACCGGGACTAGCGTCCTACGAGCAGTACTTC. Encoded protein: CASSKPGLASYEQYF. This chain links TRBV6-2 or TRBV6-3 with TRBJ2-7, with 10 bases matching TRBD2. CDR1 is MNHEY, CDR2 SVGEGT, per germline. CDR3 length: 15 residues. The V segment lost 5 bases and the J segment 1 base; nucleotides outside the gene matches: 5.